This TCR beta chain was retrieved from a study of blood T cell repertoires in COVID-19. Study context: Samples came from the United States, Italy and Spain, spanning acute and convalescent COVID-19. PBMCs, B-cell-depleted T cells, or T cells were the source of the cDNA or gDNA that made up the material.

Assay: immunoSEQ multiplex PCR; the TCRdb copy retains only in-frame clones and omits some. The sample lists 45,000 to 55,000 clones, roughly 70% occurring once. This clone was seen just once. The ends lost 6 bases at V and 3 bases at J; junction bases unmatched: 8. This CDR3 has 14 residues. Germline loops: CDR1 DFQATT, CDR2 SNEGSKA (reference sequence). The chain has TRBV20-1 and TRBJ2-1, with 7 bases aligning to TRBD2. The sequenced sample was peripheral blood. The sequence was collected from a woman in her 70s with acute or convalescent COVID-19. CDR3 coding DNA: TGCAGTGCCAGTCTAGCGGCAGGCTACAATGAGCAGTTCTTC. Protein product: CSASLAAGYNEQFF.